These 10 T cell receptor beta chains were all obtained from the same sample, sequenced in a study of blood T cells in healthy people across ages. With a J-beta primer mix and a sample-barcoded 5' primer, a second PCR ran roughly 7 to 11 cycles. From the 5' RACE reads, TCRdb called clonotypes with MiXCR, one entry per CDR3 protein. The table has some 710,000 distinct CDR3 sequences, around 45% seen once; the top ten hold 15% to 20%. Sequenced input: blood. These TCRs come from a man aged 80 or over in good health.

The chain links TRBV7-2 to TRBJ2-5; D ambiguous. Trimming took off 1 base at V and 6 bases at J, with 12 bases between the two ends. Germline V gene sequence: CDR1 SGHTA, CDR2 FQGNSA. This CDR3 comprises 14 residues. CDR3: CASSLGSRRQTQYF. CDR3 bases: TGTGCCAGCAGCTTAGGGTCGAGAAGGCAGACCCAGTACTTC.

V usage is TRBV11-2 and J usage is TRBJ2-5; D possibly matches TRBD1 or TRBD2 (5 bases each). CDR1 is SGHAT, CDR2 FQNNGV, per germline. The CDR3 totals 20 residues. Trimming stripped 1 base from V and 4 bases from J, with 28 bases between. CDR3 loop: CASSLASFLRGPYDGETQYF. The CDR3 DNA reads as TGTGCCAGCAGCTTAGCTTCGTTTCTCCGGGGCCCCTACGATGGAGAGACCCAGTACTTC.

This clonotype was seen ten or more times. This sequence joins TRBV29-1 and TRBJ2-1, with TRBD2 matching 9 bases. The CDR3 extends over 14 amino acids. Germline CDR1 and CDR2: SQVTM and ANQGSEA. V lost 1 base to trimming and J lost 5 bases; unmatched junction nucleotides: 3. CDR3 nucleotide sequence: TGCAGCGTTGAAGGACTAGCGGCAAACAATGAGCAGTTCTTC. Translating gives CSVEGLAANNEQFF.

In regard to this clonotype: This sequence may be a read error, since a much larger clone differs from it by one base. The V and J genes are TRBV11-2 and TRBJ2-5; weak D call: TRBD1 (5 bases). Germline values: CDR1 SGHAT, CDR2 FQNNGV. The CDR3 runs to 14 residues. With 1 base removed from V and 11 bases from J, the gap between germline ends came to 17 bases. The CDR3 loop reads CASSLGGRVNEQYF. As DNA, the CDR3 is TGTGCCAGCAGCTTAGGAGGCAGGGTCAATGAGCAGTACTTC. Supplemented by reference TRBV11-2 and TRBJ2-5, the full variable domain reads EAGVAQSPRYKIIEKRQSVAFWCNPISGHATLYWYQQILGQGPKLLIQFQNNGVVDDSQLPKDRFSAERLKGVDSTLKIQPAKLEDSAVYLCASSLGGRVNEQYFGPGTRLLVL.

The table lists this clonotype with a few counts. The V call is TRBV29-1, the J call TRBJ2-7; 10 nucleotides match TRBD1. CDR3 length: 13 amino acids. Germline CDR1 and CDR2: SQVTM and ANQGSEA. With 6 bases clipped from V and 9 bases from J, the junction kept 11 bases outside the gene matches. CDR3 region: CSVTGTGEGGQYF. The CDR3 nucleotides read TGCAGCGTGACCGGGACAGGGGAAGGTGGGCAGTACTTC.

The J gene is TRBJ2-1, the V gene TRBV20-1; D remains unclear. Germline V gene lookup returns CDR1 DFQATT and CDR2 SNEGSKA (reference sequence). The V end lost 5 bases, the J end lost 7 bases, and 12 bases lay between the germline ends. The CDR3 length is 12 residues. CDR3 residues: CSAAPRKNEQFF. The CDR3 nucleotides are TGCAGTGCTGCCCCGAGGAAGAATGAGCAGTTCTTC.

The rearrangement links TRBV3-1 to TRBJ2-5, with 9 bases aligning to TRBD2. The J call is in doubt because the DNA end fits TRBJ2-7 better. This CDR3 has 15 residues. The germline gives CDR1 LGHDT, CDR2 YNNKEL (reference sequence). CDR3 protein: CASSGGLASVYEQYF. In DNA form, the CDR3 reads TGTGCCAGCAGCGGTGGACTAGCGTCTGTCTACGAGCAGTACTTC.

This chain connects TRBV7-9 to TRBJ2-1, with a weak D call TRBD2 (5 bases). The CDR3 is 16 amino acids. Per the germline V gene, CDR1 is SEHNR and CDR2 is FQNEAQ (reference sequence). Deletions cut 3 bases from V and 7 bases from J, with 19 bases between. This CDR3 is CASSFRPPAPGNEQFF. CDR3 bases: TGTGCCAGCAGCTTCCGCCCCCCGGCGCCGGGAAATGAGCAGTTCTTC.

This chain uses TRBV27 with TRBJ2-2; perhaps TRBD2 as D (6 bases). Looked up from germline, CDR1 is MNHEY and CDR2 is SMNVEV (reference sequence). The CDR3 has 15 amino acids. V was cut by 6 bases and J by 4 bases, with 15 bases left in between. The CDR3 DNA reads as TGTGCCAGCAGCCCCACGCGGGATCGCACCGGGGAGCTGTTTTTT. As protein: CASSPTRDRTGELFF.

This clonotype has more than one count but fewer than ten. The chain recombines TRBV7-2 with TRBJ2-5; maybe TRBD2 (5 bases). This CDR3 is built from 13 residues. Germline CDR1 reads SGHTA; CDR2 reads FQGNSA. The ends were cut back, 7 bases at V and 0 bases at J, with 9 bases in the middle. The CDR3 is CASNGGYQETQYF. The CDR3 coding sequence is TGTGCCAGCAACGGCGGGTACCAAGAGACCCAGTACTTC.